This TCR beta chain came from a study of graft-versus-host responses after intestinal transplantation. For the study at large: Recipients got multivisceral, liver-intestinal, or isolated intestinal transplants. Following induction with anti-thymocyte globulin, all recipients were given tacrolimus and steroids for approximately three years. Study-level results: Clonal ratios of graft-versus-host to host-versus-graft in allografts were high for patients exhibiting graft-donor T cell macrochimerism. GvH clones occurred in recipient marrow; some first appeared in ileum or blood.

Germline CDR1 and CDR2: MNHNS and SASEGT. V lost 5 bases and J 4 bases, leaving 12 bases between the germline ends. This CDR3 has 14 amino acids. For this clone: Antigen specificity is unknown.

Generated by immunoSEQ multiplex PCR, the TCRdb table keeps only in-frame clones and is missing some. The data hold over 60,000 clones, with more than 90% observed a single time. The V gene is TRBV6-1, the J gene TRBJ1-5; D is perhaps TRBD1 (6 bases). This specimen was bone marrow, taken approximately 700 days after intestinal transplantation. The sequence came from a human patient who received an intestinal transplant, so some T cells may come from the graft donor. CDR3 in DNA: TGTGCCAGCAGTCATCCAGGGGATAATCAGCCCCAGCATTTT. Protein sequence: CASSHPGDNQPQHF.